One sample yielded the 19 T cell receptor beta chains listed below, sequenced in a study of early stage breast cancer tumors. Sequencing was performed with immunoSEQ multiplex PCR; in TCRdb, only in-frame clones are kept and a portion is missing. The sample contains nearly 70,000 clones, over 80% of which appear only once. The sample comprised blood. The receptors stem from a person aged 35-49 years with breast cancer.

Only a few counts were recorded for this clone. The chain is built from TRBV28 and TRBJ2-7, with D uncertain. Germline V gene sequence: CDR1 MDHEN, CDR2 SYDVKM. The CDR3 is 12 residues long. Trimming cost V 5 bases and J 5 bases, with 10 bases left between them. CDR3 protein: CASSATFHEQYF. Written as DNA, the CDR3 is TGTGCCAGCAGTGCCACGTTCCACGAGCAGTACTTC.

This clone came up once. The CDR3 region has the DNA TGTGCCAGCAGTTACGAAACAGGGGAGCTCGAAAAACTGTTTTTT. Amino acids: CASSYETGELEKLFF. The chain couples TRBV6-5 to TRBJ1-4, with 7 bases that match TRBD1. Per the germline V gene, CDR1 is MNHEY and CDR2 is SVGAGI. V lost 2 bases and J lost 8; bases outside the gene matches: 8. The CDR3 has 15 residues.

The table lists this clone with a few counts. The rearrangement uses TRBV11-1 and TRBJ2-3; the match to TRBD2 covers 10 bases. This CDR3 has 14 amino acids. The V gene end was trimmed by 5 bases and the J gene end by 6 bases; junction bases not matched to a gene: 5. The germline CDR1 and CDR2 sequences are SGHAT and FQDESV (reference sequence). The CDR3 DNA reads TGTGCCAGCAGCCAGGGACTAGCGACCGATACGCAGTATTTT. Translation gives CASSQGLATDTQYF.

In its sample, this clone was seen once. The rearrangement uses TRBV28 and TRBJ1-1; D ambiguous. CDR3 length: 12 amino acids. The V gene's germline CDR1 is MDHEN and CDR2 SYDVKM. Trimming took 9 bases from V and 5 from J, leaving 13 bases between them. CDR3 coding DNA: TGTGCCAGTTTAAGTCTTAGGACTGAAGCTTTCTTT. This gives the protein CASLSLRTEAFF. Full variable domain (rest looked up from reference TRBV28 and TRBJ1-1): DVKVTQSSRYLVKRTGEKVFLECVQDMDHENMFWYRQDPGLGLRLIYFSYDVKMKEKGDIPEGYSVSREKKERFSLILESASTNQTSMYLCASLSLRTEAFFGQGTRLTVV.

This clone was seen more than once but under ten times. The sample contains more than one DNA sequence encoding this CDR3. This rearrangement joins TRBV5-1 to TRBJ1-5; 10 bases fit TRBD1. J lost 7 bases, V lost 4 bases, and 5 bases had no gene match. The CDR3 covers 14 residues. CDR1 and CDR2 (germline): SGHRS, YFSETQ. The CDR3 DNA reads as TGCGCCAGCAGCCCGGGGACAGGGGACCAGCCCCAGCATTTT. Protein product: CASSPGTGDQPQHF.

The chain combines TRBV29-1 with TRBJ1-6, with 10 bases that match TRBD1. The junction had 2 bases not matched to a gene; V was cut back by 5 bases and J by 7 bases. CDR3 size: 13 residues. Germline CDR1 reads SQVTM; CDR2 reads ANQGSEA. Here the CDR3 DNA reads TGCAGCGTTAGGGACAGGGGAAATTCACCCCTCCACTTT. It specifies CSVRDRGNSPLHF.

This sequence joins TRBV11-2 and TRBJ2-7; 10 bases are shared with TRBD2. This CDR3 contains 13 residues. V shed 9 bases and J 6 bases; nucleotides not matched to a gene: 8. The germline V gene encodes CDR1 SGHAT and CDR2 FQNNGV. The chain's CDR3 is CASSSGSLSEQYF. Here the CDR3 DNA reads TGTGCCAGTTCTAGCGGGAGTTTGAGCGAGCAGTACTTC.

This clone was counted a single time. V and J are TRBV25-1 and TRBJ2-5; D remains unclear. The germline V gene encodes CDR1 MGHDK and CDR2 SYGVNS. The CDR3 is 11 residues long. V lost 6 bases and J 5 bases, leaving 7 bases between the germline ends. The CDR3 DNA reads as TGTGCCAGCAGGTCTGGGGAGACCCAGTACTTC. Translation gives CASRSGETQYF. Supplemented by reference TRBV25-1 and TRBJ2-5, the full variable domain reads EADIYQTPRYLVIGTGKKITLECSQTMGHDKMYWYQQDPGMELHLIHYSYGVNSTEKGDLSSESTVSRIRTEHFPLTLESARPSHTSQYLCASRSGETQYFGPGTRLLVL.

The chain recombines TRBV6-5 with TRBJ1-5; D gene uncertain. Trimming shortened V by 8 bases and J by 4 bases, and 9 bases separated the two germline ends. The CDR3 runs 12 residues. Germline-derived CDR1 and CDR2 are MNHEY and SVGAGI. DNA for the CDR3: TGTGCCAGCCAAGGAGTGAATCAGCCCCAGCATTTT. Translating it yields CASQGVNQPQHF.

The chain recombines TRBV7-9 with TRBJ2-7; 8 bases line up with TRBD2. The V gene end was trimmed by 6 bases and the J gene end by 4 bases; junction bases not matched to a gene: 5. This CDR3 region has 13 residues. Germline CDR1 and CDR2: SEHNR and FQNEAQ (reference sequence). The CDR3 DNA follows: TGTGCCAGCAGAACCGGGACTAGATACGAGCAGTACTTC. It codes for CASRTGTRYEQYF.

The rearrangement joins TRBV5-5 to TRBJ2-3, with D possibly matching TRBD2 (5 bases). The CDR3 sequence is 14 residues long. The germline V gene encodes CDR1 SGHKS and CDR2 YYEKEE (reference sequence). Trimming removed 3 bases from V and 3 bases from J, with 11 bases in between. The CDR3 sequence: CASSSRTGTDTQYF. In nucleotides, the CDR3 is TGTGCCAGCAGCTCCCGGACTGGTACAGATACGCAGTATTTT. The entire variable domain, with the rest obtained from reference TRBV5-5 and TRBJ2-3, is as follows: DAGVTQSPTHLIKTRGQQVTLRCSPISGHKSVSWYQQVLGQGPQFIFQYYEKEERGRGNFPDRFSARQFPNYSSELNVNALLLGDSALYLCASSSRTGTDTQYFGPGTRLTVL.

A few counts support this clone. CDR3 sequence reads: CAWSAGSAGVYGYTF. The DNA for the CDR3 is TGTGCCTGGAGTGCGGGATCCGCGGGGGTTTATGGCTACACCTTC. This chain links TRBV30 with TRBJ1-2; D may be TRBD1 (5 bases). The CDR3 contains 15 residues. Trimming pared 1 base from V and 5 bases from J, leaving 17 bases between. CDR1 is GTSNPN, CDR2 SVGIG, per germline (reference sequence).

The rearrangement links TRBV12-5 to TRBJ2-5; 9 positions agree with TRBD1. Trimming at V came to 7 bases and at J to 5 bases, leaving 11 bases not matched to a gene. Germline CDR1 and CDR2: LGHNT and FRNRAP. There are 15 residues in the CDR3. The CDR3 spells CASAPGQGFRETQYF. The DNA for the CDR3 is TGTGCTAGTGCTCCCGGACAGGGGTTCAGGGAGACCCAGTACTTC.

The rearrangement links TRBV6-1 to TRBJ2-1; 12 positions agree with TRBD1. V lost 5 bases and J lost 8; bases outside the gene matches: 7. CDR3 size: 15 residues. The germline CDR1 and CDR2 sequences are MNHNS and SASEGT. CDR3 loop: CASSSPGQGAYEQFF. CDR3 DNA: TGTGCCAGCAGTTCCCCGGGACAGGGGGCATATGAGCAGTTCTTC.

This rearrangement joins TRBV4-1 to TRBJ1-1, with D tentatively TRBD1 (5 bases). With 4 bases removed from V and 6 bases from J, the gap between germline ends came to 12 bases. CDR3 length: 13 amino acids. The germline gives CDR1 MGHRA, CDR2 YSYEKL. CDR3 sequence reads: CASSRIRESEAFF. The CDR3 bases are TGCGCCAGCAGCCGCATCAGGGAATCTGAAGCTTTCTTT.

This clone was picked up a small number of times. V and J are TRBV10-3 and TRBJ1-2, with D perhaps matching TRBD1 (5 bases). Trimming took 4 bases from V and 11 from J, leaving 11 bases between them. The CDR3 covers 11 residues. CDR1 and CDR2 from the germline V gene are ENHRY and SYGVKD. The CDR3 bases are TGTGCCATCAGTGTGCAGGGAAGATACACCTTC. It is translated as CAISVQGRYTF.

This clone was observed a few times. V gene TRBV5-1 combines with J gene TRBJ2-7; D unclear. Germline V lookup: CDR1 SGHRS, CDR2 YFSETQ. Trimming removed 2 bases at V and 3 bases at J, with 9 bases between. The CDR3 sequence is 13 residues long. In nucleotides, the CDR3 is TGCGCCAGCAGCTTTGGAGACGGCTACGAGCAGTACTTC. Residues: CASSFGDGYEQYF.

This chain uses TRBV10-3 with TRBJ2-7, with 7 bases that match TRBD1. With V trimmed by 6 bases and J by 0 bases, 8 bases remained unmatched. Germline assignment: CDR1 ENHRY and CDR2 SYGVKD. The CDR3 has 15 amino acids. The CDR3 coding sequence is TGTGCCATCAGAGATGGACAGGCTCTCTCCTACGAGCAGTACTTC. Translating gives CAIRDGQALSYEQYF.

The J gene is TRBJ1-4, the V gene TRBV7-9; D gene uncertain. CDR3 length equals 17 residues. CDR1 and CDR2 (germline): SEHNR, FQNEAQ (reference sequence). V was shortened by 2 bases and J by 0 bases, with 13 bases between the two germline ends. CDR3 sequence (DNA): TGTGCCAGCAGCTTAAGGCGCTGGCAGGCAACTAATGAAAAACTGTTTTTT. It translates to CASSLRRWQATNEKLFF.